What follows is one TCR beta chain and its context. The sample comes from a study of T cell changes during pregnancy in multiple sclerosis. CDR3 length: 16 residues. Germline trimming cut 0 bases from V and 5 bases from J; bases unmatched to any gene: 4. The germline V gene encodes CDR1 SGHRS and CDR2 YFSETQ. Produced via immunoSEQ multiplex PCR; TCRdb's table is partial and in-frame only. The data show around 12,000 clones, approximately 89% seen once. The TCR was taken from a female donor in good health, enrolled as a control in a pregnancy study. This chain links TRBV5-1 with TRBJ2-3, with 12 bases that match TRBD2. The material was CD8+ T cells from peripheral blood mononuclear cells, obtained in the second trimester of pregnancy. The CDR3 here is CASSLVASGREDTQYF. CDR3 in DNA: TGCGCCAGCAGCTTGGTCGCTAGCGGGAGGGAAGATACGCAGTATTTT.